This TCR beta chain was profiled in a study of human T cells and chemical hapten exposure. Study context: Small discrepancies in pooled library volume mainly accounted for the varying TCR yields per sample.

The study's findings and limits: Donors were affected by alopecia, so their immune reaction might vary from that of healthy individuals.

The time point denotes: pre-sensitization, week 0. This sample's treatment: therapeutic diphenylcyclopropenone sensitization with weekly scalp DPC. Alopecia patients between 18 and 70 years old and suitable for DPC were used as donors. The V gene end was trimmed by 6 bases and the J gene end by 8 bases; junction bases not matched to a gene: 12. CDR1 is SQVTM, CDR2 ANQGSEA, per germline. CDR3 length: 13 residues. This clonotype appeared many times. Antigen unknown. As the library was built, unique molecular identifiers were attached to individual cDNA molecules. MiXCR was run by TCRdb on the RACE reads, yielding one entry per CDR3 protein. The sample records about 120,000 distinct CDR3 sequences, about 13% being singletons.

Source: whole blood, taken in connection with sensitization to the hapten diphenylcyclopropenone (DPC). The source of this sequence is a woman in her late teens or twenties with alopecia areata. Some clones in this sample may be carry-over from other donors' samples. The V gene is TRBV29-1, the J gene TRBJ1-1, with TRBD1 matching 7 bases. CDR3 coding DNA: TGCAGCGTCCGCCGGGACAGCGATTCGGAAGCTTTCTTT. As protein: CSVRRDSDSEAFF. Together with reference TRBV29-1 and TRBJ1-1, the CDR3 gives the full variable domain: SAVISQKPSRDICQRGTSLTIQCQVDSQVTMMFWYRQQPGQSLTLIATANQGSEATYESGFVIDKFPISRPNLTFSTLTVSNMSPEDSSIYLCSVRRDSDSEAFFGQGTRLTVV.